Sequencing of this TCR beta chain was carried out in a study of human T cells and chemical hapten exposure. Across the study: Chiefly female patients presented with alopecia areata, totalis or universalis.

Individual cDNA molecules in this library carried unique molecular identifiers. MiXCR, applied by TCRdb to the RACE reads, yields one record per CDR3 protein. The sample holds about 360,000 distinct CDR3 sequences, nearly 5% seen once. This sample's time point: patch test 1, 2 weeks after DPC sensitization. Sample treatment: therapeutic diphenylcyclopropenone sensitization with weekly scalp DPC. This clonotype was obtained from a woman aged 50 to 60 with alopecia areata. Some clones in this sample may be carry-over from other donors' samples. Sample: whole blood, taken in connection with sensitization to the hapten diphenylcyclopropenone (DPC).

CDR3 coding DNA: TGTGCCAGCAGCCCCATCGGGTCCGGGAACACTGAAGCTTTCTTT. Amino acids: CASSPIGSGNTEAFF. The chain joins TRBV28 to TRBJ1-1; D is ambiguous. V was cut by 6 bases and J by 1 base, with 15 bases left in between. The CDR3 contains 15 residues. Germline CDR1 and CDR2: MDHEN and SYDVKM.